This T cell receptor beta chain was identified during a study of cytotoxic CD8 clonotypes in ibrutinib-treated CLL. The wider study: The group held 11 relapsed/refractory and under 16 treatment-naive patients, with under 18 IGHV unmutated.

V was trimmed by 0 bases and J by 0 bases, leaving 18 bases between them. Germline lookup yields CDR1 LNHDA and CDR2 SQIVND (reference sequence). The CDR3 totals 19 residues. Here immunoSEQ multiplex PCR was the method, and the copy in TCRdb shows in-frame clones only, minus some. The sample consists of some 92,000 clones, approximately 80% of them appearing once. The starting material was PBMCs, obtained after 24 months of ibrutinib treatment. The origin of this receptor is a human donor with chronic lymphocytic leukemia. This chain joins TRBV19 and TRBJ1-3; D gene uncertain. CDR3 DNA sequence: TGTGCCAGTAGTATAGAGAAACCTCAACAGATAAGCTCTGGAAACACCATATATTTT. Translating it yields CASSIEKPQQISSGNTIYF.